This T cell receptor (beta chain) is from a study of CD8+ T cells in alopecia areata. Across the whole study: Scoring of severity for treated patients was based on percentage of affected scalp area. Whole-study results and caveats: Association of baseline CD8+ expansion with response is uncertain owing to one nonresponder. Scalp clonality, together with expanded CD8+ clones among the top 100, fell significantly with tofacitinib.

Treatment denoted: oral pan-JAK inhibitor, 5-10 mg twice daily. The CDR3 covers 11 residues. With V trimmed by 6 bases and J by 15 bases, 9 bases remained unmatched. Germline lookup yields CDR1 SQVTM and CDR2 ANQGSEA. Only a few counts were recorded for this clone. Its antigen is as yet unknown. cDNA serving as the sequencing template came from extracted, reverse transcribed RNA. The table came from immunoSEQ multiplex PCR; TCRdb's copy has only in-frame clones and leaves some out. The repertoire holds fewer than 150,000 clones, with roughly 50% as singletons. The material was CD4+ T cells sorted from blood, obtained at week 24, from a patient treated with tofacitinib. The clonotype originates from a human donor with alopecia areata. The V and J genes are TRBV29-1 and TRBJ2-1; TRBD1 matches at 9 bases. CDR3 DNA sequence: TGCAGCGTCCAAGGGACAGGGCTTTCGTTCTTC. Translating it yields CSVQGTGLSFF.